The 19 T cell receptor beta chains reported below all come from one sample, sequenced in a study of yellow fever vaccine responses in identical twins. TCRdb re-called the RT-PCR reads through MiXCR, storing one row per CDR3 protein. Of some 11,000 distinct CDR3 sequences listed, 77% are singletons. Material: T cells from blood (PBMCs), unsorted or a sorted subset (not recorded which), obtained before or after yellow fever vaccination (not recorded which). These receptors all come from a woman between 18 and 29 years old who received the yellow fever vaccine.

This clonotype is medium-sized by share. This chain's CDR3 is CASSLYGGTGLHDEQFF. The DNA for the CDR3 is TGTGCCAGCAGCCTTTACGGGGGGACAGGGCTACATGATGAGCAGTTCTTC. V is TRBV7-6 and J is TRBJ2-1, with 9 positions matching TRBD1. Unmatched junction bases numbered 16, after V lost 5 bases and J lost 8 bases. This CDR3 spans 17 amino acids. CDR1 and CDR2 (germline): SGHVS, FNYEAQ. Full variable domain (outside the CDR3, taken from reference TRBV7-6 and TRBJ2-1): GAGVSQSPRYKVTKRGQDVALRCDPISGHVSLYWYRQALGQGPEFLTYFNYEAQQDKSGLPNDRFSAERPEGSISTLTIQRTEQRDSAMYRCASSLYGGTGLHDEQFFGPGTRLTVL.

V usage is TRBV14 and J usage is TRBJ2-3, with a possible D match to TRBD2 (6 bases). Trimming left V 0 bases short and J 1 base short, with 11 bases between. This CDR3 region has 16 residues. Germline assignment: CDR1 SGHDN and CDR2 FVKESK. For the CDR3, the DNA is TGTGCCAGCAGCCAAGAGTGGGGAGGCGGCACAGATACGCAGTATTTT. It translates to CASSQEWGGGTDTQYF.

The rearrangement links TRBV29-1 to TRBJ2-7; 10 positions match TRBD1. The CDR3 sequence is 14 residues long. Germline loops: CDR1 SQVTM, CDR2 ANQGSEA. CDR3 protein: CRDLPGQGKYEQYV. The CDR3 nucleotides read TGCAGAGATCTACCGGGACAGGGGAAATACGAGCAGTACGTC.

The chain is built from TRBV20-1 and TRBJ2-7, with 13 nucleotides matching TRBD2. The CDR3 totals 16 residues. The J segment lost 3 bases and the V segment lost 0 bases, leaving 5 bases of the junction unmatched. Germline V gene sequence: CDR1 DFQATT, CDR2 SNEGSKA (reference sequence). CDR3 sequence (DNA): TGCAGTGCTAGAGAGCCCCGGACTAGCGGGAGCTACGAGCAGTACTTC. This translates into CSAREPRTSGSYEQYF.

This clonotype appeared a single time. The chain couples TRBV5-6 to TRBJ2-7; D not resolved. This CDR3 is 14 amino acids long. V was cut by 1 base and J by 2 bases, with 10 bases left in between. CDR1 is SGHDT and CDR2 is YYEEEE in the germline V gene. CDR3 region: CASSLSLSTYEQYF. DNA for the CDR3: TGTGCCAGCAGCTTGTCACTTTCTACCTACGAGCAGTACTTC.

The chain joins TRBV7-6 to TRBJ2-7, with 11 positions matching TRBD2. The CDR3 contains 14 residues. Germline lookup yields CDR1 SGHVS and CDR2 FNYEAQ. J gave up 6 bases and V 3 bases, and 4 bases lay outside the gene matches. As DNA, the CDR3 is TGTGCCAGCAGCTTTACTAGCGGGAGCGCCGAGCAGTACTTC. As protein: CASSFTSGSAEQYF.

The V call is TRBV29-1, the J call TRBJ2-1; TRBD2 matches at 10 bases. This CDR3 has 15 residues. Germline CDR1 is SQVTM and CDR2 is ANQGSEA. J gave up 12 bases and V 1 base, and 12 bases lay outside the gene matches. The chain's CDR3 is CSVEVEAGGPRGQFF. The CDR3 DNA reads as TGCAGCGTTGAAGTAGAAGCGGGAGGGCCAAGAGGGCAGTTCTTC.

This clonotype was seen a few times. A clone one base away is much larger, so this may be a read error. In this CDR3 the conserved last residue, phenylalanine or tryptophan, is missing, so a read error is likely. The rearrangement uses TRBV11-1 and TRBJ2-7, with D unresolved. This CDR3 comprises 12 residues. The ends were cut back, 5 bases at V and 4 bases at J, with 9 bases in the middle. Germline V gives CDR1 SGHAT, CDR2 FQDESV (reference sequence). Here the CDR3 DNA reads TGTGCCAGCAGCGGTGACATTTACGAGCAGTACGAC. Its translation is CASSGDIYEQYD.

The chain links TRBV11-2 to TRBJ1-5, with D perhaps TRBD1 (5 bases). Germline values: CDR1 SGHAT, CDR2 FQNNGV. This CDR3 is 16 amino acids long. V was trimmed by 6 bases and J by 0 bases, leaving 15 bases between them. The CDR3 sequence: CASSDRPRYSNQPQHF. Here the CDR3 DNA reads TGTGCCAGCAGTGACAGACCCCGATATAGCAATCAGCCCCAGCATTTT.

The V gene is TRBV7-9, the J gene TRBJ1-1, with D possibly TRBD1 on 6 matching bases. There are 13 residues in the CDR3. Trimming left V 5 bases short and J 1 base short, with 8 bases between. Germline V gene lookup returns CDR1 SEHNR and CDR2 FQNEAQ (reference sequence). In DNA, the CDR3 is TGTGCCAGCAGCCCGACAGGGAACACTGAAGCTTTCTTT. Protein product: CASSPTGNTEAFF.

This chain joins TRBV4-2 and TRBJ2-1; TRBD2 is a possible D gene (5 bases). Looked up from germline, CDR1 is LGHNA and CDR2 is YNFKEQ. There are 16 residues in the CDR3. Between the trimmed V and J ends, which lost 0 bases and 1 base, there was a span of 10 bases. The CDR3, as DNA: TGTGCCAGCAGCCAAGAAGGTGGGGAGTCCTACAATGAGCAGTTCTTC. It encodes CASSQEGGESYNEQFF.

The chain combines TRBV11-1 with TRBJ2-1; D remains ambiguous. Looked up from germline, CDR1 is SGHAT and CDR2 is FQDESV (reference sequence). The V gene lost 5 bases and the J gene lost 4 bases, with 6 bases spanning the gap. The CDR3 is made up of 12 amino acids. The CDR3 region is CASSRNYNEQFF. The CDR3 DNA is TGTGCCAGCAGCCGTAATTACAATGAGCAGTTCTTC.

This clonotype was counted only a few times. The chain uses TRBV18 and TRBJ2-7, with 7 nucleotides matching TRBD2. The V gene's germline CDR1 is KGHSH and CDR2 LQKENI. Losses at the gene ends were 3 bases for V and 3 bases for J; bases not matched to a gene: 14. The CDR3 covers 17 residues. CDR3 sequence (DNA): TGTGCCAGCTCACCGAGGTCCGGACTAGGAACAAACTACGAGCAGTACTTC. Protein product: CASSPRSGLGTNYEQYF.

This rearrangement joins TRBV11-3 to TRBJ2-2; TRBD1 matches at 7 bases. CDR3 length: 15 residues. Germline V gives CDR1 SGHNT, CDR2 YENEEA. The ends lost 8 bases at V and 4 bases at J; junction bases unmatched: 10. The CDR3, as DNA: TGTGCCAGCCTAAGGGACAGTCACTTCACCGGGGAGCTGTTTTTT. Translation gives CASLRDSHFTGELFF. Supplemented by reference TRBV11-3 and TRBJ2-2, the full variable domain reads EAGVVQSPRYKIIEKKQPVAFWCNPISGHNTLYWYLQNLGQGPELLIRYENEEAVDDSQLPKDRFSAERLKGVDSTLKIQPAELGDSAVYLCASLRDSHFTGELFFGEGSRLTVL.

This rearrangement joins TRBV3-1 to TRBJ2-7; D not resolved. Trimming left V 3 bases short and J 2 bases short, with 8 bases between. The CDR3 contains 13 residues. CDR1 is LGHDT, CDR2 YNNKEL, per germline (reference sequence). The CDR3 here is CASSQRGTYEQYF. CDR3 coding DNA: TGTGCCAGCAGCCAGCGCGGAACCTACGAGCAGTACTTC.

The sample holds a few counts of this clonotype. The rearrangement uses TRBV3-1 and TRBJ2-3; D gene unclear. CDR3 length equals 12 residues. Trimming took 3 bases from V and 6 from J, leaving 7 bases between them. CDR1 LGHDT and CDR2 YNNKEL come from the germline V gene (reference sequence). For the CDR3, the DNA is TGTGCCAGCAGCCACTACACGGATACGCAGTATTTT. Translated: CASSHYTDTQYF.

This rearrangement joins TRBV11-3 to TRBJ2-1; possible D gene TRBD2, 6 bases. The CDR3 covers 13 residues. Germline V gives CDR1 SGHNT, CDR2 YENEEA. V gave up 5 bases and J gave up 7 bases, with 12 bases separating them. The CDR3 DNA is TGTGCCAGCAGCCCGGGTGGGAGGAATGAGCAGTTCTTC. Translating it yields CASSPGGRNEQFF.

CDR3 sequence: CASSQDRRGNTEAFF. For the CDR3, the DNA is TGCGCCAGCAGCCAAGATCGGCGTGGGAACACTGAAGCTTTCTTT. This rearrangement joins TRBV4-1 to TRBJ1-1; D is uncertain. The V end was cut by 0 bases, the J end by 1 base, with 9 bases between. The germline gives CDR1 MGHRA, CDR2 YSYEKL. The CDR3 extends over 15 amino acids.

The chain employs TRBV14 and TRBJ2-5; tentatively, D is TRBD1 or TRBD2 (7 bases each). Per germline, CDR1 SGHDN and CDR2 FVKESK. This CDR3 spans 17 amino acids. V lost 2 bases and J lost 5, with 21 bases in between. Written as DNA, the CDR3 is TGTGCCAGCAGCCAAAGGGGGCTAGCGGCTTACATGGAGACCCAGTACTTC. Translated, it gives CASSQRGLAAYMETQYF.